A single sample gave rise to the 3 T cell receptor beta chains below, sequenced in a study of blood T cell repertoires in COVID-19. The assay was immunoSEQ multiplex PCR, and TCRdb's table has in-frame clones only and misses some. This table has fewer than 80,000 clones, around three quarters appearing once. Sequenced sample: peripheral blood. The receptors were sampled from a human donor in a cohort sampled during active COVID-19.

This chain links TRBV19 with TRBJ2-5; TRBD1 matches at 7 bases. V was clipped by 5 bases and J by 3 bases; unmatched bases: 6. Germline-derived CDR1 and CDR2 are LNHDA and SQIVND (reference sequence). The CDR3 contains 14 residues. In DNA form, the CDR3 reads TGTGCCAGTAGTTACAGGGGAAAGGAAGAGACCCAGTACTTC. This codes for CASSYRGKEETQYF.

The chain joins TRBV9 to TRBJ1-4; D is undetermined. Trimming shortened V by 5 bases and J by 5 bases, and 16 bases separated the two germline ends. The germline gives CDR1 SGDLS, CDR2 YYNGEE. The CDR3 is 15 residues long. CDR3 in DNA: TGTGCCAGCAGTGAGGGTTACATTGGGAATGAAAAACTGTTTTTT. Its translation is CASSEGYIGNEKLFF.

This clone was observed once. The chain couples TRBV21-1 to TRBJ2-7; the table names TRBD2, a call not compared with the DNA. TRBV21-1 is flagged as a pseudogene. This CDR3 contains 17 residues. Written as DNA, the CDR3 is TGTGCCAGCAGCAAAAACCTTCCGAGGGTAATAAAGGACGAGCAGTACTTC. Amino acids: CASSKNLPRVIKDEQYF.